These 31 T cell receptor beta chains share one sample of origin, sequenced in a study of response to subunit inactivated influenza vaccine. TCRdb reprocessed the RT-PCR reads via MiXCR and lists one record per CDR3 protein. The sample lists 160,000 or so distinct CDR3 sequences; approximately 10% were seen once. The specimen comprised non-naive T cells sorted from PBMCs, sampled roughly 48 days after vaccination. The source of these receptors is a man in his forties or fifties who received an inactivated influenza vaccine.

This clonotype appeared many times. J is TRBJ1-5 and V is TRBV7-9; D not certain. Trimming took 5 bases from V and 8 from J, leaving 16 bases between them. The CDR3 totals 14 residues. The germline V gene encodes CDR1 SEHNR and CDR2 FQNEAQ (reference sequence). CDR3 amino acids: CASSPGRAGEPQHF. In DNA, the CDR3 is TGTGCCAGCAGCCCCGGACGGGCTGGTGAGCCCCAGCATTTT.

The rearrangement joins TRBV2 to TRBJ2-1; D gene uncertain. V lost 1 base, J lost 4 bases, and 14 bases lay in between. Germline assignment: CDR1 SNHLY and CDR2 FYNNEI. This CDR3 has 16 amino acids. DNA for the CDR3: TGTGCCAGCAGTGAAGTAGCCTTCACTCGATACAATGAGCAGTTCTTC. It yields the protein CASSEVAFTRYNEQFF.

This clonotype was counted ten times or more. The chain couples TRBV6-5 to TRBJ2-7; 7 bases fit TRBD1. With 3 bases clipped from V and 2 bases from J, the junction kept 4 bases outside the gene matches. This CDR3 has 14 amino acids. Germline CDR1 is MNHEY and CDR2 is SVGAGI. CDR3 sequence (DNA): TGTGCCAGCAGTTATGGGACAGCGACCTACGAGCAGTACTTC. Encoded protein: CASSYGTATYEQYF.

This clonotype has only a few counts. The chain employs TRBV7-8 and TRBJ2-7; tentative D call: TRBD1 (5 bases). Trimming cost V 1 base and J 2 bases, with 9 bases left between them. This CDR3 region has 14 residues. CDR1 is SGHVS and CDR2 is FQNEAQ in the germline V gene. CDR3 region: CASSLEGATYEQYF. The CDR3 DNA sequence: TGTGCCAGCAGCTTAGAAGGGGCAACCTACGAGCAGTACTTC.

The genes are TRBV20-1 and TRBJ2-5; D gene uncertain. The germline CDR1 and CDR2 sequences are DFQATT and SNEGSKA (reference sequence). V gave up 2 bases and J gave up 5 bases, with 15 bases separating them. The CDR3 loop spans 14 amino acids. The CDR3 reads CSARSSTLRETQYF. DNA of the CDR3: TGCAGTGCTAGATCCAGTACGCTGAGGGAGACCCAGTACTTC.

The J gene is TRBJ2-1, the V gene TRBV5-1; 9 bases align to TRBD2. The germline V gene encodes CDR1 SGHRS and CDR2 YFSETQ. Trimming at V came to 0 bases and at J to 5 bases, leaving 3 bases not matched to a gene. The CDR3 is 15 residues long. In DNA form, the CDR3 reads TGCGCCAGCAGCTTGGCTACTAGCGGGCACAATGAGCAGTTCTTC. Translated, it gives CASSLATSGHNEQFF.

In its sample, this clonotype was seen many times. The rearrangement links TRBV4-3 to TRBJ2-1, with TRBD2 matching 7 bases. V lost 1 base, J lost 6 bases, and 9 bases stayed unmatched. CDR1 is LGHNA and CDR2 is YSLEER in the germline V gene. This CDR3 comprises 16 residues. The DNA of the CDR3 is TGCGCCAGCAGCCAAGTGTGGGGCGGCGGGAGCAATGAGCAGTTCTTC. Amino acids: CASSQVWGGGSNEQFF.

The sample holds many counts of this clonotype. V gene TRBV6-1 combines with J gene TRBJ2-2; 8 positions agree with TRBD1. The CDR3 contains 15 residues. The V gene's germline CDR1 is MNHNS and CDR2 SASEGT. The V gene end was trimmed by 7 bases and the J gene end by 4 bases; junction bases not matched to a gene: 8. CDR3 amino acids: CASTRQGSPTGELFF. For the CDR3, the DNA is TGTGCCAGCACCCGACAGGGGTCTCCCACCGGGGAGCTGTTTTTT.

J is TRBJ2-1 and V is TRBV6-4; D remains unclear. Germline CDR1 and CDR2: MRHNA and SNTAGT. Between the trimmed V and J ends, which lost 10 bases and 7 bases, there was a span of 17 bases. The CDR3 has 13 amino acids. CDR3 in DNA: TGTGCCACTGCGAGTTCCCCTGGGAATGAGCAGTTCTTC. It is translated as CATASSPGNEQFF.

This clonotype was seen only a few times. The chain joins TRBV24-1 to TRBJ2-1; D is possibly TRBD1 (5 bases). V gave up 5 bases and J gave up 8 bases, with 12 bases separating them. Germline V CDR1 and CDR2: KGHDR, SFDVKD. The CDR3 consists of 13 residues. The DNA of the CDR3 is TGTGCCACCAGTGGGTCAGGGTGGGATGAGCAGTTCTTC. Amino acid sequence: CATSGSGWDEQFF.

This clonotype was counted only a few times. The chain couples TRBV25-1 to TRBJ1-2; TRBD1 might be the D (5 bases). V lost 3 bases, J lost 1 base, and 15 bases lay in between. Germline V lookup: CDR1 MGHDK, CDR2 SYGVNS. This CDR3 region has 16 residues. The CDR3 nucleotides are TGTGCCAGCAGTGATCAAGGACATAGGCGTAACTATGGCTACACCTTC. Translation gives CASSDQGHRRNYGYTF.

J is TRBJ2-2 and V is TRBV4-3; 7 nucleotides match TRBD1. This CDR3 spans 14 amino acids. The V segment lost 2 bases and the J segment 4 bases; nucleotides outside the gene matches: 1. The germline V gene has CDR1 LGHNA and CDR2 YSLEER. The CDR3 nucleotides are TGCGCCAGCAGCCAATCAGGGGGCACCGGGGAGCTGTTTTTT. Its protein is CASSQSGGTGELFF.

V gene TRBV20-1 combines with J gene TRBJ2-6; D unclear. Germline loops: CDR1 DFQATT, CDR2 SNEGSKA (reference sequence). The CDR3 runs to 15 residues. V shed 1 base and J shed 0 bases, with 7 bases lying between them. CDR3 sequence: CSARVPHSGANVLTF. CDR3 nucleotide sequence: TGCAGTGCTAGAGTTCCTCACTCTGGGGCCAACGTCCTGACTTTC.

The sample holds many counts of this clonotype. The chain combines TRBV3-1 with TRBJ2-5; perhaps TRBD2 as D (6 bases). The CDR3 covers 14 residues. The V gene lost 0 bases and the J gene lost 8 bases, with 13 bases spanning the gap. The V gene's germline CDR1 is LGHDT and CDR2 YNNKEL (reference sequence). DNA of the CDR3: TGTGCCAGCAGCCAAGATCACGGAGGGGTTACCCAGTACTTC. Residues: CASSQDHGGVTQYF.

V is TRBV3-1 and J is TRBJ2-7; D uncertain. Germline CDR1 and CDR2: LGHDT and YNNKEL (reference sequence). Trimming left V 2 bases short and J 0 bases short, with 8 bases between. The CDR3 is 14 residues long. CDR3 sequence (DNA): TGTGCCAGCAGCCAACTACAAAGCTCCTACGAGCAGTACTTC. This encodes CASSQLQSSYEQYF.

The V call is TRBV7-2, the J call TRBJ2-2, with TRBD1 identical over 8 bases. V was clipped by 5 bases and J by 2 bases; unmatched bases: 4. This CDR3 is 15 amino acids long. Germline CDR1 is SGHTA and CDR2 is FQGNSA. CDR3 coding DNA: TGTGCCAGCAGCGCTGGACAGGGCAACACCGGGGAGCTGTTTTTT. Encoded protein: CASSAGQGNTGELFF. The full variable domain, in which reference TRBV7-2 and TRBJ2-2 provide the parts outside the CDR3, is GAGVSQSPSNKVTEKGKDVELRCDPISGHTALYWYRQSLGQGLEFLIYFQGNSAPDKSGLPSDRFSAERTGGSVSTLTIQRTQQEDSAVYLCASSAGQGNTGELFFGEGSRLTVL.

This clonotype was seen at least ten times. The gene calls are TRBV9 and TRBJ1-2; D is ambiguous. Germline V gene data show CDR1 as SGDLS and CDR2 as YYNGEE. V was clipped by 0 bases and J by 6 bases, with 15 bases between them. The CDR3 covers 15 residues. The CDR3: CASSVAPGVGHGYTF. The CDR3, as DNA: TGTGCCAGCAGCGTAGCTCCTGGGGTCGGGCATGGCTACACCTTC.

This clonotype was found many times. For the CDR3, the DNA is TGTGCCAGCAGCTTAGCCTTCCGGGACAGGCAGTACTTC. Translation gives CASSLAFRDRQYF. V and J are TRBV7-2 and TRBJ2-5; 8 bases align to TRBD1. The CDR3 has 13 amino acids. The junction had 5 bases not matched to a gene; V was cut back by 0 bases and J by 11 bases. Germline CDR1 reads SGHTA; CDR2 reads FQGNSA.

V is TRBV4-1 and J is TRBJ1-2; D is possibly TRBD1 (5 bases). CDR3 length equals 15 residues. Germline V gene sequence: CDR1 MGHRA, CDR2 YSYEKL. The V and J ends lost 0 bases and 2 bases respectively, with 10 bases between them. As DNA, the CDR3 is TGCGCCAGCAGCCAAGAAAGCAGGGTGAACTATGGCTACACCTTC. Residues: CASSQESRVNYGYTF.

Note on this clonotype: At one of its ends the junction is not consistent with the germline gene, which may arise from a read error. The CDR3 here is CIASLLAGKGGYNEQLF. The CDR3 coding sequence is TGCATCGCCTCGCTACTAGCGGGTAAAGGAGGATACAATGAGCAGCTCTTC. J is TRBJ2-1 and V is TRBV20-1, with 9 bases fitting TRBD2. Germline CDR1 DFQATT, CDR2 SNEGSKA (reference sequence). The CDR3 sequence is 17 residues long.

The sample holds a few counts of this clonotype. This chain joins TRBV5-5 and TRBJ2-5; the D gene could be TRBD1 or TRBD2 (6 bases each). V dropped 0 bases and J dropped 0 bases, with 12 bases sitting between them. CDR3 size: 16 residues. Looked up from germline, CDR1 is SGHKS and CDR2 is YYEKEE (reference sequence). CDR3 protein: CASSLVGRGHQETQYF. The CDR3 coding sequence is TGTGCCAGCAGCTTGGTGGGCCGGGGGCACCAAGAGACCCAGTACTTC.

In its sample, this clonotype was seen a few times. The chain has TRBV28 and TRBJ2-7, with 14 bases matching TRBD2. The CDR3 loop spans 20 amino acids. Germline loops: CDR1 MDHEN, CDR2 SYDVKM. V shed 2 bases and J 3 bases; nucleotides not matched to a gene: 15. The CDR3 is CASSLTNTGLAGGRIYEQYF. In nucleotides, the CDR3 is TGTGCCAGCAGTTTAACAAATACCGGACTAGCGGGAGGAAGAATCTACGAGCAGTACTTC.

In this sample, this clonotype turned up many times. V is TRBV3-1 and J is TRBJ2-4; 8 bases agree with TRBD1. The length of the CDR3 is 17 residues. The V segment lost 0 bases and the J segment 5 bases; nucleotides outside the gene matches: 9. CDR1 is LGHDT, CDR2 YNNKEL, per germline (reference sequence). CDR3 sequence reads: CASSQERTGKGENIQYF. As DNA, the CDR3 is TGTGCCAGCAGCCAAGAGAGGACAGGGAAAGGGGAAAACATTCAGTACTTC.

This chain uses TRBV19 with TRBJ2-3; D uncertain. The CDR3 loop spans 16 amino acids. Germline V gene sequence: CDR1 LNHDA, CDR2 SQIVND (reference sequence). Trimming cost V 9 bases and J 2 bases, with 21 bases left between them. CDR3 residues: CARTFRPPDYTDTQYF. The CDR3, as DNA: TGTGCCAGGACGTTTAGACCGCCGGATTACACAGATACGCAGTATTTT. Drawing the rest from reference TRBV19 and TRBJ2-3, the complete variable domain is DGGITQSPKYLFRKEGQNVTLSCEQNLNHDAMYWYRQDPGQGLRLIYYSQIVNDFQKGDIAEGYSVSREKKESFPLTVTSAQKNPTAFYLCARTFRPPDYTDTQYFGPGTRLTVL.

In DNA, the CDR3 is TGTGCCAGTAGTAGACCGGGACAGGGGGACAATGAGCAGTTCTTC. This encodes CASSRPGQGDNEQFF. The V gene is TRBV19, the J gene TRBJ2-1; 11 bases are a match to TRBD1. Looked up from germline, CDR1 is LNHDA and CDR2 is SQIVND (reference sequence). The CDR3 is 15 residues long. The V and J ends lost 4 bases and 5 bases, in that order; junction bases with no gene match: 4.

This clonotype was seen a handful of times. The gene calls are TRBV7-8 and TRBJ1-3, with D perhaps TRBD1 (5 bases). V was trimmed by 5 bases and J by 4 bases, leaving 15 bases between them. CDR3 size: 15 residues. Germline V gene sequence: CDR1 SGHVS, CDR2 FQNEAQ. Here the CDR3 reads CASSLTQDRGNTIYF. DNA for the CDR3: TGTGCCAGCAGCCTAACCCAAGACAGAGGAAACACCATATATTTT.

This clonotype was seen more than once but under ten times. This chain connects TRBV28 to TRBJ2-2; 9 bases are shared with TRBD2. The trim removed 6 bases at V and 2 bases at J, leaving 7 bases unmatched. Germline V lookup: CDR1 MDHEN, CDR2 SYDVKM. The CDR3 spans 16 residues. The CDR3 DNA sequence: TGTGCCAGCAGGTCCGGGACTAGCCGTAACACCGGGGAGCTGTTTTTT. As protein: CASRSGTSRNTGELFF.

The J gene is TRBJ2-7, the V gene TRBV25-1, with D possibly being TRBD1 or TRBD2 (6 bases each). CDR3 size: 11 residues. In germline, CDR1 is MGHDK, CDR2 SYGVNS. The ends were cut back, 8 bases at V and 12 bases at J, with 17 bases in the middle. The CDR3 DNA reads TGTGCCAGCTACTTTGGGGGGCGCTTGTACTTC. Its protein product is CASYFGGRLYF.

This clonotype was detected ten times or more. The genes are TRBV6-6 and TRBJ1-5, with unresolved D. V lost 2 bases, J lost 5 bases, and 7 bases lay in between. CDR1 MNHNY and CDR2 SVGAGI come from the germline V gene (reference sequence). This CDR3 is 13 amino acids long. Written as DNA, the CDR3 is TGTGCCAGCAGTTACCAGCGCGATCAGCCCCAGCATTTT. Its translation is CASSYQRDQPQHF.

This clonotype was picked up a small number of times. The chain joins TRBV29-1 to TRBJ2-4; D is ambiguous. The CDR3 length is 12 residues. Germline CDR1 reads SQVTM; CDR2 reads ANQGSEA. V was cut by 0 bases and J by 9 bases, with 9 bases left in between. The CDR3 loop reads CSVEDLSGIQYF. For the CDR3, the DNA is TGCAGCGTTGAAGATCTGAGTGGCATTCAGTACTTC. The entire variable domain, with the rest obtained from reference TRBV29-1 and TRBJ2-4, is as follows: SAVISQKPSRDICQRGTSLTIQCQVDSQVTMMFWYRQQPGQSLTLIATANQGSEATYESGFVIDKFPISRPNLTFSTLTVSNMSPEDSSIYLCSVEDLSGIQYFGAGTRLSVL.

The gene calls are TRBV5-4 and TRBJ2-3; D is possibly TRBD1 (5 bases). From germline, CDR1 is SGHNT and CDR2 YYREEE (reference sequence). The CDR3 is 14 residues long. V shed 2 bases and J shed 5 bases, with 12 bases lying between them. The CDR3: CASSFREAQDTQYF. The CDR3, as DNA: TGTGCCAGCAGCTTCAGGGAAGCCCAAGATACGCAGTATTTT.